The 7 T cell receptor beta chains reported below all come from one sample, sequenced in a study of cytomegalovirus exposure and HLA in healthy donors. The study ran its PCR with 60 Vbeta and 13 Jbeta primers. Using immunoSEQ multiplex PCR, the repertoire was profiled, and TCRdb retains in-frame clones only, with some absent. The sample shows roughly 100,000 clones, over 80% of them seen only once. The sequencing input was PBMCs. Source of these receptors: a middle-aged man in good health and CMV-seronegative.

The CDR3 DNA is TGTGCCAGCAGCTTATCCGACAGGGTACGGGAGCAGTTCTTC. Protein product: CASSLSDRVREQFF. V gene TRBV7-3 combines with J gene TRBJ2-1; 7 bases are a match to TRBD1. CDR1 and CDR2 from the germline V gene are SGHTA and FQGTGA. Trimming took 2 bases from V and 10 from J; bases not matched to a gene: 8. This CDR3 has 14 amino acids.

The J gene is TRBJ1-2, the V gene TRBV27; no reliable D call. V dropped 5 bases and J dropped 7 bases, with 29 bases sitting between them. The CDR3 length is 18 residues. Germline CDR1 and CDR2: MNHEY and SMNVEV (reference sequence). CDR3 DNA: TGTGCCAGCAGTCCAAGCGTGGGAGACACCTCCCTGGCTGGTGGCTACACCTTC. Its translation: CASSPSVGDTSLAGGYTF.

This clone has only one observation. The V call is TRBV9, the J call TRBJ2-7; 9 positions match TRBD1. The junction had 7 bases not matched to a gene; V was cut back by 2 bases and J by 4 bases. Per germline, CDR1 SGDLS and CDR2 YYNGEE. CDR3 length equals 15 residues. In DNA form, the CDR3 reads TGTGCCAGCAGCGTGGGGACAGGGCGACAGTACGAGCAGTACTTC. Translated, it gives CASSVGTGRQYEQYF. Combining the CDR3 with reference TRBV9 and TRBJ2-7 gives the whole variable domain DSGVTQTPKHLITATGQRVTLRCSPRSGDLSVYWYQQSLDQGLQFLIQYYNGEERAKGNILERFSAQQFPDLHSELNLSSLELGDSALYFCASSVGTGRQYEQYFGPGTRLTVT.

The DNA for the CDR3 is TGTGCCAGCAGCCGCAGGGGGCGGGCCACTGAAGCTTTCTTT. Its protein is CASSRRGRATEAFF. The chain combines TRBV7-9 with TRBJ1-1, with 8 bases identical to TRBD1. The V and J ends lost 5 bases and 4 bases, in that order; junction bases with no gene match: 6. Germline V gene lookup returns CDR1 SEHNR and CDR2 FQNEAQ (reference sequence). The CDR3 contains 14 residues.

The V gene is TRBV2, the J gene TRBJ1-1; 9 bases are shared with TRBD1. The CDR3 runs to 11 residues. With V trimmed by 10 bases and J by 11 bases, 8 bases remained unmatched. The germline V gene has CDR1 SNHLY and CDR2 FYNNEI. The CDR3 is CATTGGVSAFF. In nucleotides, the CDR3 is TGTGCCACCACAGGGGGCGTCAGCGCTTTCTTT.

The chain combines TRBV5-1 with TRBJ2-1, with D perhaps matching TRBD2 (6 bases). Germline values: CDR1 SGHRS, CDR2 YFSETQ. Trimming pared 5 bases from V and 12 bases from J, leaving 27 bases between. The length of the CDR3 is 16 residues. CDR3 protein: CASSLGWGGDPMGQFF. The CDR3 region has the DNA TGCGCCAGCAGTCTTGGGTGGGGAGGCGACCCCATGGGGCAGTTCTTC.

This chain connects TRBV5-1 to TRBJ1-5; a weak D match, TRBD1 (6 bases). This CDR3 comprises 18 residues. The germline CDR1 and CDR2 sequences are SGHRS and YFSETQ. V shed 1 base and J shed 0 bases, with 17 bases lying between them. The DNA for the CDR3 is TGCGCCAGCAGCTTGCCCCCGGGGAGGGGGTATAGCAATCAGCCCCAGCATTTT. The encoded protein is CASSLPPGRGYSNQPQHF. Drawing the rest from reference TRBV5-1 and TRBJ1-5, the complete variable domain is KAGVTQTPRYLIKTRGQQVTLSCSPISGHRSVSWYQQTPGQGLQFLFEYFSETQRNKGNFPGRFSGRQFSNSRSEMNVSTLELGDSALYLCASSLPPGRGYSNQPQHFGDGTRLSIL.